The 8 T cell receptor beta chains in this list originate from one sample, sequenced in a study of blood T cell repertoires in COVID-19. Profiled with immunoSEQ multiplex PCR; TCRdb holds only in-frame clones, not every one. The data show roughly 42,000 clones, 80% to 90% seen once. The material sequenced was peripheral blood. The receptor source for this set is a man in his thirties or forties with active or convalescent COVID-19.

The chain is built from TRBV14 and TRBJ2-7; D unclear. CDR3 length: 15 residues. V was shortened by 0 bases and J by 7 bases, with 16 bases between the two germline ends. The germline V gene has CDR1 SGHDN and CDR2 FVKESK. The DNA of the CDR3 is TGTGCCAGCAGCCAAGACCGTATTAGATTGTCTGAGCAGTACGTC. Protein sequence: CASSQDRIRLSEQYV.

This clone showed up just a few times. The J gene is TRBJ2-7, the V gene TRBV5-1; a possible D gene is TRBD1 (7 bases). V was shortened by 3 bases and J by 0 bases, with 13 bases between the two germline ends. This CDR3 contains 15 residues. Germline V gene lookup returns CDR1 SGHRS and CDR2 YFSETQ. The CDR3 reads CASSSSGGPSYEQYF. Written as DNA, the CDR3 is TGCGCCAGCAGCTCTTCAGGGGGGCCCTCCTACGAGCAGTACTTC.

The chain employs TRBV29-1 and TRBJ1-1; D call uncertain. Per germline, CDR1 SQVTM and CDR2 ANQGSEA. The germline V and J ends were trimmed by 2 bases and 2 bases, with 15 bases remaining between them. The CDR3 sequence is 15 residues long. This CDR3 reads CSVEREGRGNTEAFF. CDR3 sequence (DNA): TGCAGCGTTGAAAGGGAGGGAAGAGGCAACACTGAAGCTTTCTTT.

The chain joins TRBV5-1 to TRBJ1-2, with TRBD1 matching over 7 bases. Germline CDR1 reads SGHRS; CDR2 reads YFSETQ. The CDR3 sequence is 13 residues long. V lost 4 bases, J lost 8 bases, and 8 bases stayed unmatched. The CDR3 here is CASSGLTGSGYTF. CDR3 in DNA: TGCGCCAGCAGCGGCCTGACAGGGTCCGGCTACACCTTC.

The V and J genes are TRBV11-3 and TRBJ1-1; 7 bases align to TRBD1. In germline, CDR1 is SGHNT, CDR2 YENEEA. This CDR3 contains 16 residues. The trim removed 5 bases at V and 3 bases at J, leaving 12 bases unmatched. The CDR3 loop reads CASSLRDRVGHTEAFF. The DNA for the CDR3 is TGTGCCAGCAGCCTCCGGGACAGAGTTGGGCACACTGAAGCTTTCTTT.

The rearrangement joins TRBV19 to TRBJ2-3, with D possibly being TRBD2 (6 bases). V gave up 5 bases and J gave up 2 bases, with 11 bases separating them. The CDR3 totals 14 residues. Germline assignment: CDR1 LNHDA and CDR2 SQIVND (reference sequence). CDR3 in amino acids: CASSHRTNTDTQYF. The DNA for the CDR3 is TGTGCCAGTAGTCACCGGACTAACACAGATACGCAGTATTTT. Using reference TRBV19 and TRBJ2-3 for the parts outside the CDR3, the full variable domain is DGGITQSPKYLFRKEGQNVTLSCEQNLNHDAMYWYRQDPGQGLRLIYYSQIVNDFQKGDIAEGYSVSREKKESFPLTVTSAQKNPTAFYLCASSHRTNTDTQYFGPGTRLTVL.

This sequence joins TRBV12-3 or TRBV12-4 and TRBJ1-2; D might be TRBD1 (6 bases). This CDR3 has 12 amino acids. The V and J ends lost 2 bases and 5 bases respectively, with 6 bases between them. CDR3: CASSLQGYGYTF. The DNA for the CDR3 is TGTGCCAGCAGTTTACAGGGGTATGGCTACACCTTC.

The rearrangement joins TRBV7-9 to TRBJ1-2, with 12 bases lining up with TRBD1. Germline assignment: CDR1 SEHNR and CDR2 FQNEAQ (reference sequence). The CDR3 runs 15 residues. J was trimmed by 6 bases and V by 2 bases; bases with no gene match: 4. The CDR3 here is CASSLYRDRGHGYTF. In DNA, the CDR3 is TGTGCCAGCAGCTTATATCGGGACAGGGGGCATGGCTACACCTTC.